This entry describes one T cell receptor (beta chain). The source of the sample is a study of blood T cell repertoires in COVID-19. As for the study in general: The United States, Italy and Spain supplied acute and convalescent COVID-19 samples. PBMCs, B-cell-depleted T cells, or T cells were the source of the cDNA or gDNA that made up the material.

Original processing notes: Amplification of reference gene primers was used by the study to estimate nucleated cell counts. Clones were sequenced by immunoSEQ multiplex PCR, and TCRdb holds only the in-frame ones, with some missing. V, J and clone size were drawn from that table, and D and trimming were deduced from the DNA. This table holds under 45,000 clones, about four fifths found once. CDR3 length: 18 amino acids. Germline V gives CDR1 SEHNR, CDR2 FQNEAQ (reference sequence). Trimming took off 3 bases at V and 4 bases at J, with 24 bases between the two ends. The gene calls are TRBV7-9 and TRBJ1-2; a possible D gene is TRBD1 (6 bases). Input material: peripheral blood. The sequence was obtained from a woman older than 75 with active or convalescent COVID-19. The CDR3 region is CASSLGGGHQGQTYGYTF. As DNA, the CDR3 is TGTGCCAGCAGCTTGGGGGGGGGCCACCAGGGCCAAACCTATGGCTACACCTTC.